This TCR beta chain was obtained from a study of blood T cell repertoires in COVID-19. Study summary: T cells, B-cell-depleted T cells, or PBMCs provided the cDNA or gDNA that served as material.

In the authors' methods: Nucleated cell number was recorded as an estimate derived from reference gene primer amplification. Measured with immunoSEQ multiplex PCR; TCRdb has only the in-frame clones, and not every one. The V and J calls and clone size come from that table; D and trimming were worked out from the DNA. Of some 490,000 clones in the sample, about 85% are singletons; the top ten hold roughly 8.5%. Deletions cut 5 bases from V and 6 bases from J, with 19 bases between. There are 15 residues in the CDR3. Germline-derived CDR1 and CDR2 are LNHDA and SQIVND (reference sequence). Participants, roughly 18 to 100 years old, spanned more than 20 US areas. Two consecutive negative NP/OP PCR tests, clearance, or resolved symptoms defined Cohort 3 recovery.

The chain couples TRBV19 to TRBJ1-2; tentative D call: TRBD1 (6 bases). The sequencing input was PBMCs or T cells enriched from blood (not recorded which). The receptor's source is a woman aged 55-75 years who had recovered from COVID-19. The CDR3: CASSRRNREVNGYTF. The DNA for the CDR3 is TGTGCCAGTAGTCGCCGCAACAGGGAAGTCAATGGCTACACCTTC.